This TCR beta chain was sequenced for a study of shared clonotypes between healthy human individuals. Study outcomes and limitations: It was observed that 4% to 6% of naive CD4 clonotypes were shared across four donors.

Between the trimmed V and J ends, which lost 3 bases and 6 bases, there was a span of 16 bases. The CDR3 totals 14 residues. Germline values: CDR1 SGHRS, CDR2 YFSETQ. Produced via immunoSEQ multiplex PCR; TCRdb's table is partial and in-frame only. In the table there are 2,100,000 or so clones, almost 96% of which are singletons. For this clone: Antigen unknown.

Healthy adults negative for HIV, lacking recent acute infections or vaccinations, served as donors. Both subsets, CD45RA+ naive and CD45RA-negative memory, were split from the CD4+ cells. The TCR sequence derives from a man in his late teens or twenties in good health. This rearrangement joins TRBV5-1 to TRBJ2-7; TRBD1 or TRBD2 may be the D gene (5 bases each). Source material: naive CD4+ T cells sorted from blood. Indicated subset: CD45RA+ positively selected. CDR3 sequence reads: CASSSRGPPVEQYF. CDR3 DNA sequence: TGCGCCAGCAGCTCTCGGGGACCTCCCGTCGAGCAGTACTTC.